Following are 16 T cell receptor beta chains from one sample sequenced in a study of OX40 agonist ivuxolimab in advanced cancers. The assay was immunoSEQ multiplex PCR, and TCRdb's table has in-frame clones only and misses some. The sample holds about 100,000 clones, 85% to 95% seen once. Sequences were derived from CD4+ or CD8+ T cells sorted from blood, sampled in a trial of the OX40 agonist ivuxolimab. These receptors came from an adult with an advanced solid tumor such as melanoma, head and neck, liver or kidney cancer.

The chain is built from TRBV19 and TRBJ1-3; D gene ambiguous. The CDR3 loop spans 10 amino acids. Trimming stripped 8 bases from V and 5 bases from J, with 4 bases between. CDR1 and CDR2 from the germline V gene are LNHDA and SQIVND (reference sequence). The CDR3 loop reads CASERNTIYF. The CDR3 DNA is TGTGCCAGTGAGAGAAACACCATATATTTT.

This rearrangement joins TRBV5-1 to TRBJ1-1; D is undetermined. The length of the CDR3 is 13 residues. Looked up from germline, CDR1 is SGHRS and CDR2 is YFSETQ. Trimming took 0 bases from V and 5 from J, leaving 8 bases between them. The CDR3 spells CASSLGGRTEAFF. As DNA, the CDR3 is TGCGCCAGCAGCTTGGGTGGGAGAACTGAAGCTTTCTTT.

The chain uses TRBV7-2 and TRBJ2-7; TRBD2 matches 9 bases. The germline CDR1 and CDR2 sequences are SGHTA and FQGNSA. The CDR3 is made up of 15 amino acids. After removal of 5 bases from V and 1 base from J, the junction contained 6 bases not matched to a gene. The CDR3 here is CASSPVAGESYEQYF. Here the CDR3 DNA reads TGTGCCAGCAGCCCCGTAGCGGGAGAATCCTACGAGCAGTACTTC.

This chain uses TRBV15 with TRBJ2-5, with 15 nucleotides matching TRBD2. This CDR3 contains 18 residues. Germline loops: CDR1 LNHNV, CDR2 YYDKDF (reference sequence). Unmatched junction bases numbered 6, after V lost 3 bases and J lost 1 base. The CDR3 protein is CATSRGTSGRPSQETQYF. The CDR3 DNA sequence: TGTGCCACCAGCAGGGGGACTAGCGGGAGGCCCTCCCAAGAGACCCAGTACTTC. The full variable domain, rest sourced from reference TRBV15 and TRBJ2-5, is DAMVIQNPRYQVTQFGKPVTLSCSQTLNHNVMYWYQQKSSQAPKLLFHYYDKDFNNEADTPDNFQSRRPNTSFCFLDIRSPGLGDTAMYLCATSRGTSGRPSQETQYFGPGTRLLVL.

The chain combines TRBV10-3 with TRBJ2-7; no definite D call. V shed 6 bases and J shed 4 bases, with 16 bases lying between them. Germline values: CDR1 ENHRY, CDR2 SYGVKD. The CDR3 is 14 amino acids. The CDR3: CAISAPGGRYEQYF. CDR3 in DNA: TGTGCCATCAGCGCCCCCGGCGGAAGGTACGAGCAGTACTTC.

Worth noting for this clone: Other DNA sequences from this sample encode an identical CDR3 as well. The chain couples TRBV2 to TRBJ2-1, with unresolved D. In germline, CDR1 is SNHLY, CDR2 FYNNEI. V dropped 3 bases and J dropped 7 bases, with 4 bases sitting between them. This CDR3 is 11 amino acids long. The CDR3 spells CASSEINEQFF. CDR3 DNA: TGTGCCAGCAGTGAGATTAATGAGCAGTTCTTC.

The chain is built from TRBV28 and TRBJ2-7; D remains ambiguous. The germline V and J ends were trimmed by 7 bases and 4 bases, with 14 bases remaining between them. Per the germline V gene, CDR1 is MDHEN and CDR2 is SYDVKM. The CDR3 covers 13 residues. The CDR3 loop reads CASNAPAEYEQYF. The DNA of the CDR3 is TGTGCCAGCAATGCCCCAGCCGAATACGAGCAGTACTTC.

This clone was observed a single time. This chain connects TRBV28 to TRBJ2-2; D is ambiguous. V was trimmed by 7 bases and J by 4 bases, leaving 10 bases between them. Germline loops: CDR1 MDHEN, CDR2 SYDVKM. The CDR3 length is 13 residues. In DNA, the CDR3 is TGTGCCAGCACCAGAGCCCCCACCGGGGAGCTGTTTTTT. This translates into CASTRAPTGELFF.

The V gene is TRBV29-1, the J gene TRBJ2-7; the match to TRBD2 covers 7 bases. The trim removed 7 bases at V and 0 bases at J, leaving 3 bases unmatched. From germline, CDR1 is SQVTM and CDR2 ANQGSEA. This CDR3 contains 12 residues. The CDR3 is CSARGTSYEQYF. CDR3 nucleotide sequence: TGCAGCGCGCGGGGGACCTCCTACGAGCAGTACTTC.

This clone has just one count. The chain links TRBV19 to TRBJ1-2; TRBD1 matches at 9 bases. Unmatched junction bases numbered 13, after V lost 4 bases and J lost 4 bases. Germline loops: CDR1 LNHDA, CDR2 SQIVND (reference sequence). This CDR3 contains 17 residues. This chain's CDR3 is CASSTGTGLIRLYGYTF. DNA for the CDR3: TGTGCCAGTAGTACTGGGACAGGGCTGATCCGTCTCTATGGCTACACCTTC.

The CDR3 DNA reads TGTGCCAGCAGTGCTATAGGGTATGAGCAGTTCTTC. Its translation: CASSAIGYEQFF. This chain joins TRBV2 and TRBJ2-1; no clear D. Germline CDR1 SNHLY, CDR2 FYNNEI. V shed 4 bases and J shed 8 bases, with 9 bases lying between them. The CDR3 length is 12 residues. Full variable domain (rest looked up from reference TRBV2 and TRBJ2-1): EPEVTQTPSHQVTQMGQEVILRCVPISNHLYFYWYRQILGQKVEFLVSFYNNEISEKSEIFDDQFSVERPDGSNFTLKIRSTKLEDSAMYFCASSAIGYEQFFGPGTRLTVL.

This clone was seen just once. The DNA for the CDR3 is TGTGCCAGCAGCTTCCGATTACAGGGCAACTATGGCTACACCTTC. It encodes CASSFRLQGNYGYTF. This chain connects TRBV5-6 to TRBJ1-2; D is possibly TRBD1 (6 bases). V lost 2 bases and J 2 bases, leaving 13 bases between the germline ends. CDR3 length: 15 amino acids. CDR1 is SGHDT and CDR2 is YYEEEE in the germline V gene.

The V and J genes are TRBV7-9 and TRBJ2-5; unclear D gene. Germline V gives CDR1 SEHNR, CDR2 FQNEAQ (reference sequence). The CDR3 covers 13 residues. The V end lost 2 bases, the J end lost 5 bases, and 9 bases lay between the germline ends. CDR3 nucleotide sequence: TGTGCCAGCAGCTTAAAGATCGGGGAGACCCAGTACTTC. Translation gives CASSLKIGETQYF.

The J gene is TRBJ1-5, the V gene TRBV12-5; D remains unclear. The CDR3 has 15 residues. Germline lookup yields CDR1 LGHNT and CDR2 FRNRAP. The ends were cut back, 6 bases at V and 0 bases at J, with 12 bases in the middle. CDR3 nucleotides: TGTGCTAGTGGGCCTAGATTAGATAGCAATCAGCCCCAGCATTTT. Its protein product is CASGPRLDSNQPQHF.

This sequence joins TRBV18 and TRBJ1-2; D is undetermined. This CDR3 region has 13 residues. The germline CDR1 and CDR2 sequences are KGHSH and LQKENI. Trimming took 0 bases from V and 1 from J, leaving 3 bases between them. The CDR3 reads CASSPPVNYGYTF. The CDR3, as DNA: TGTGCCAGCTCACCACCAGTTAACTATGGCTACACCTTC.

The V call is TRBV10-3, the J call TRBJ2-7; 12 bases align to TRBD2. J lost 2 bases, V lost 6 bases, and 14 bases had no gene match. The CDR3 has 18 residues. Germline V lookup: CDR1 ENHRY, CDR2 SYGVKD. This chain's CDR3 is CAIRGQTSGSEKPYEQYF. CDR3 DNA: TGTGCCATCAGGGGCCAGACTAGCGGGAGCGAGAAACCCTACGAGCAGTACTTC.